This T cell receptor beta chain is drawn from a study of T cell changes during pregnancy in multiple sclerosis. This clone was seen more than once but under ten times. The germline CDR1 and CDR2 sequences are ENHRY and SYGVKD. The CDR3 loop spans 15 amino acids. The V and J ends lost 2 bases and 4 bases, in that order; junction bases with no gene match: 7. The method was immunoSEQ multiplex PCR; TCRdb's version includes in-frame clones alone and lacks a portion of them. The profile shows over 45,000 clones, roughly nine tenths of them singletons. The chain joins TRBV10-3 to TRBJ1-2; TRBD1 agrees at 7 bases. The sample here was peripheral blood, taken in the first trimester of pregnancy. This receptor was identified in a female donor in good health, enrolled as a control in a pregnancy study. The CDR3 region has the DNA TGTGCCATCAGTGAGGACCAGGGGGAGACCTATGGCTACACCTTC. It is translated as CAISEDQGETYGYTF.